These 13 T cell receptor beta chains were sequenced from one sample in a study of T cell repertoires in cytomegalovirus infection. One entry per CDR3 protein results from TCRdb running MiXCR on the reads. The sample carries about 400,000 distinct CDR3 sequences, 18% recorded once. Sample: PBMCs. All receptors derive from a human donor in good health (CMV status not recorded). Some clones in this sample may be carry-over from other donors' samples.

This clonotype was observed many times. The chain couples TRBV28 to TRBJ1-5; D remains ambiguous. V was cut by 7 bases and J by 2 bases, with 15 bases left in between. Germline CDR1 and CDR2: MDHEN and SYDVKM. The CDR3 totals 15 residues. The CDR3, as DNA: TGTGCCAGCATCCCCTGGACCGTCCGCAATCAGCCCCAGCATTTT. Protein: CASIPWTVRNQPQHF. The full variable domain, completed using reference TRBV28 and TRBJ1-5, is DVKVTQSSRYLVKRTGEKVFLECVQDMDHENMFWYRQDPGLGLRLIYFSYDVKMKEKGDIPEGYSVSREKKERFSLILESASTNQTSMYLCASIPWTVRNQPQHFGDGTRLSIL.

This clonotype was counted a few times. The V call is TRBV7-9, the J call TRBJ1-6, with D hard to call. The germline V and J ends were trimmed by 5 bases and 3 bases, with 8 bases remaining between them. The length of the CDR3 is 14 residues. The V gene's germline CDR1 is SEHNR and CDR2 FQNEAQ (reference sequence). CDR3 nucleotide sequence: TGTGCCAGCAGCCCAAAGGGCTATAATTCACCCCTCCACTTT. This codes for CASSPKGYNSPLHF.

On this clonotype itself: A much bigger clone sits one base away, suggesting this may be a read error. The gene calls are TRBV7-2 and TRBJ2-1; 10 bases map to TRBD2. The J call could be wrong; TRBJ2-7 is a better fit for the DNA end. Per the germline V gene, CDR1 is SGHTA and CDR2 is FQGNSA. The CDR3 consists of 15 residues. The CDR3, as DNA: TGTGCCAGCAGCTATACTAGCGGGATAAGGAATGAGCAGTACTTC. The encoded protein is CASSYTSGIRNEQYF.

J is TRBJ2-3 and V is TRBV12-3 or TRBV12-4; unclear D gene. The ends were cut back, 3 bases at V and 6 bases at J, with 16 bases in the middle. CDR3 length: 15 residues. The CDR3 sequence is CASSFVRAALDTQYF. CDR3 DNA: TGTGCCAGCAGTTTTGTGAGAGCAGCCTTGGATACGCAGTATTTT.

Written as DNA, the CDR3 is TGTGCCAGCAGCTTTAGCCCTGGACGGAATGAGCAGTTCTTC. It is translated as CASSFSPGRNEQFF. The rearrangement joins TRBV11-2 to TRBJ2-1; D is uncertain. CDR3 length equals 14 residues. V lost 3 bases and J lost 7, with 13 bases in between. The germline V gene encodes CDR1 SGHAT and CDR2 FQNNGV.

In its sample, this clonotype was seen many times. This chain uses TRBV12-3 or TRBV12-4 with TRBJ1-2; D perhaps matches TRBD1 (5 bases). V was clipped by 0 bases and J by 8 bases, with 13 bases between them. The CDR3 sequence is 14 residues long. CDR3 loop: CASSLAGRGYGYTF. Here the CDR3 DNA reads TGTGCCAGCAGTTTAGCGGGGCGGGGCTACGGCTACACCTTC.

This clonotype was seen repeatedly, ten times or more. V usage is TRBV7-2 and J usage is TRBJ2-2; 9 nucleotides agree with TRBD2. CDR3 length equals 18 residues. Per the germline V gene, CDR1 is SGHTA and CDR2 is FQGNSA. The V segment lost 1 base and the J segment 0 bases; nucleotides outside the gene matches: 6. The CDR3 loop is CASSLVGTSIANTGELFF. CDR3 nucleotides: TGTGCCAGCAGCTTAGTTGGGACTAGCATCGCGAACACCGGGGAGCTGTTTTTT.

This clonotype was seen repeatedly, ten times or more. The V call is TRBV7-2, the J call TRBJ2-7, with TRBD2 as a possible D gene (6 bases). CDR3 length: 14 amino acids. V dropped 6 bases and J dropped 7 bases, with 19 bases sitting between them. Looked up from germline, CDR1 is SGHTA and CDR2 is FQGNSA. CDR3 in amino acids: CASRAGPGSYEQYF. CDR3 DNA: TGTGCCAGCAGGGCGGGACCCGGTAGTTATGAGCAGTACTTC.

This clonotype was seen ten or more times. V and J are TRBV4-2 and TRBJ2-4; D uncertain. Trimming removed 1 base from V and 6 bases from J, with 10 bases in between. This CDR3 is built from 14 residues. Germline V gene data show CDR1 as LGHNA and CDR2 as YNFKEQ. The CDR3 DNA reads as TGTGCCAGCAGCCAAGGGGGATTGGGAAACATTCAGTACTTC. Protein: CASSQGGLGNIQYF.

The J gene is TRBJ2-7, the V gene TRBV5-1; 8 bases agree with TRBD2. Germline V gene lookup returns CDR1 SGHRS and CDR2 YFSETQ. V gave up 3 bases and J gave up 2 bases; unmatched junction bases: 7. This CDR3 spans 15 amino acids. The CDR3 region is CASSSRAGATYEQYF. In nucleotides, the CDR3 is TGCGCCAGCAGCTCGCGAGCGGGAGCCACCTACGAGCAGTACTTC.

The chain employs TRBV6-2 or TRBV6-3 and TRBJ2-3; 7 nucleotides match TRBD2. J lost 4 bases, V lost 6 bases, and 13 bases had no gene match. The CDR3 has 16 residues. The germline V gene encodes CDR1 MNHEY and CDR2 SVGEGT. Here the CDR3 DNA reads TGTGCCAGCAGCCTTCGGGGCGGGAGAACTCCAGATACGCAGTATTTT. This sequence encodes CASSLRGGRTPDTQYF.

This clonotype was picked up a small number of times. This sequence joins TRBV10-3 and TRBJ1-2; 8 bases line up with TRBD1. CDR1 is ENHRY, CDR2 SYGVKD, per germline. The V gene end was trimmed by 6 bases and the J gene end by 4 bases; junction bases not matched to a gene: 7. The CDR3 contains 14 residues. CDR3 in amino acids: CAIRSDRAGYGYTF. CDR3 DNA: TGTGCCATCAGGTCGGACAGGGCAGGCTATGGCTACACCTTC.

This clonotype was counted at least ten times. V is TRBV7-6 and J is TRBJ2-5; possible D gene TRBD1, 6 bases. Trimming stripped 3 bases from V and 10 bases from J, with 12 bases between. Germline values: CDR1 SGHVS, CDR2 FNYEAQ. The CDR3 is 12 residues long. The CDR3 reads CASSFSEGDQYF. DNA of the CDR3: TGTGCCAGCAGCTTCAGTGAGGGGGACCAGTACTTC.